This entry lists 4 T cell receptor beta chains sequenced from one sample in a study of liver allograft versus peripheral blood T cells. The wider study: Transplanted-liver T cell receptor repertoires were compared with recipients' peripheral blood repertoires.

TCRdb re-derived calls from the reads in MiXCR, one entry per CDR3 protein. The table records 10,000 or so distinct CDR3 sequences, about 18% of them present only once. These receptor sequences come from a human patient who had a liver transplant. A subset of T cells may come from the graft donor.

The chain couples TRBV28 to TRBJ1-3; TRBD1 might be the D (5 bases). In germline, CDR1 is MDHEN, CDR2 SYDVKM. CDR3 length: 13 amino acids. V gave up 3 bases and J gave up 3 bases, with 6 bases separating them. The CDR3 is CASSLGVGNTIYF. In DNA form, the CDR3 reads TGTGCCAGCAGTTTGGGGGTTGGAAACACCATATATTTT.

A remark on this clonotype: A single base separates this from a much larger clone, so it may be a read error. The chain uses TRBV6-2 or TRBV6-3 and TRBJ1-5; the D is unclear. Trimming pared 9 bases from V and 1 base from J, leaving 10 bases between. Looked up from germline, CDR1 is MNHEY and CDR2 is SVGEGT. CDR3 size: 13 residues. CDR3 sequence (DNA): TGTGCCAGTCGGGATTTGAGCAATCAGCCCCAGCATTTT. Translated, it gives CASRDLSNQPQHF.

Only one count was recorded for this clonotype. The V gene is TRBV7-2, the J gene TRBJ1-2; tentatively, D is TRBD1 (5 bases). The CDR3 has 14 amino acids. Germline values: CDR1 SGHTA, CDR2 FQGNSA. Trimming took off 1 base at V and 0 bases at J, with 6 bases between the two ends. The CDR3 protein is CASSLGGTNYGYTF. The DNA for the CDR3 is TGTGCCAGCAGCTTAGGGGGCACTAACTATGGCTACACCTTC. Full variable domain (outside the CDR3, taken from reference TRBV7-2 and TRBJ1-2): GAGVSQSPSNKVTEKGKDVELRCDPISGHTALYWYRQSLGQGLEFLIYFQGNSAPDKSGLPSDRFSAERTGGSVSTLTIQRTQQEDSAVYLCASSLGGTNYGYTFGSGTRLTVV.

By sample share, this clonotype is medium-sized (0.01 to 0.1%). V gene TRBV18 combines with J gene TRBJ1-1, with a possible D match to TRBD1 (5 bases). CDR3 length equals 14 residues. V was pared by 3 bases and J by 1 base, with 9 bases between. Germline V gives CDR1 KGHSH, CDR2 LQKENI. In DNA, the CDR3 is TGTGCCAGCTCACCTACTACAGGGAACACTGAAGCTTTCTTT. Residues: CASSPTTGNTEAFF.